This T cell receptor beta chain was observed in a study of T cells after yellow fever vaccination. The study, taken as a whole, reports: A weaker secondary response peaked on day 5, the primary on day 15. Few clonotypes appeared in both CD4 and CD8 compartments.

In TCRdb, the 5' RACE reads were re-called with MiXCR into one record per CDR3 protein. The repertoire consists of about 340,000 distinct CDR3 sequences, with around 4.1% occurring once and the leading ten covering 20% to 25%. Germline V gene sequence: CDR1 SGHTA, CDR2 FQGNSA. V was pared by 1 base and J by 7 bases, with 11 bases between. This CDR3 region has 14 residues. This clonotype has a handful of counts. Its antigen is undetermined. The sequence came from a man younger than 30 who received the YFV17D yellow fever vaccine. Sequencing used PBMCs, obtained 5 days after the yellow fever booster vaccination. The genes are TRBV7-2 and TRBJ1-3; D may be TRBD1 (5 bases). The CDR3 DNA reads as TGTGCCAGCAGCTTAGGAGGGGCGCGGAACACCATATATTTT. This gives the protein CASSLGGARNTIYF.